The entry that follows covers one TCR beta chain sequence. The data were produced by immunoSEQ multiplex PCR, yet TCRdb's version contains in-frame clones alone and is incomplete. The table shows around 67,000 clones, with about 90% occurring only once. This sample is drawn from a study of T cells in localized non-small cell lung cancer. Germline assignment: CDR1 MNHEY and CDR2 SMNVEV (reference sequence). The CDR3 extends over 11 amino acids. The V end lost 4 bases, the J end lost 2 bases, and 1 base lay between the germline ends. The receptor's source is a woman aged 35 to 75 with stage I lung adenocarcinoma. The rearrangement links TRBV27 to TRBJ2-3, with D unclear. The specimen comprised peripheral blood, sampled before any cancer treatment. DNA for the CDR3: TGTGCCAGCAGTTCCACAGATACGCAGTATTTT. Translation gives CASSSTDTQYF.